This passage covers 26 T cell receptor beta chains from one sample sequenced in a study of CD4 T cells in relation to SARS-CoV-2 and coronaviruses. Unexposed donor CD4+ T cells date from about 2010-2018, before the COVID-19 pandemic. CD4+ T cells were isolated from the cells after about 11 days of culture. Clones were sequenced by immunoSEQ multiplex PCR, and TCRdb holds only the in-frame ones, with some missing. The data hold 20,000 to 25,000 clones, with around two thirds observed a single time. No antigens are known for them. Sequenced: CD4+ T cells from PBMCs, cultured in vitro. These receptors were obtained from a human donor in good health.

The CDR3 nucleotides read TGTGCCAGCAGCCCGGCGGAGGCGGCCGGGGAGACCCAGTACTTC. Protein: CASSPAEAAGETQYF. The V gene is TRBV5-6, the J gene TRBJ2-5; perhaps TRBD2 as D (5 bases). Germline assignment: CDR1 SGHDT and CDR2 YYEEEE. The V gene lost 4 bases and the J gene lost 5 bases, with 18 bases spanning the gap. The CDR3 contains 15 residues.

The V gene is TRBV19, the J gene TRBJ2-6; 11 nucleotides align to TRBD1. The germline V gene encodes CDR1 LNHDA and CDR2 SQIVND (reference sequence). Trimming cost V 7 bases and J 4 bases; bases outside gene matches: 15. The CDR3 contains 19 residues. The CDR3 DNA reads TGTGCCAGTACCTCGTATGGGACAGGGGGAAATGCGGGGGCCAACGTCCTGACTTTC. Protein product: CASTSYGTGGNAGANVLTF.

The V gene is TRBV6-6, the J gene TRBJ2-1; 7 positions match TRBD1. This CDR3 has 14 residues. CDR1 and CDR2 from the germline V gene are MNHNY and SVGAGI (reference sequence). The trim removed 0 bases at V and 5 bases at J, leaving 1 base unmatched. The CDR3 protein is CASSYSQGDNEQFF. The CDR3 coding sequence is TGTGCCAGCAGTTACTCGCAGGGGGACAATGAGCAGTTCTTC.

This clone came up a few times. This chain joins TRBV19 and TRBJ2-7, with D possibly being TRBD1 (6 bases). The CDR3 is made up of 14 amino acids. Germline V gene data show CDR1 as LNHDA and CDR2 as SQIVND (reference sequence). V was shortened by 8 bases and J by 3 bases, with 17 bases between the two germline ends. This CDR3 is CASFTGKGGYEQYF. The CDR3 region has the DNA TGTGCCAGTTTTACAGGGAAAGGAGGCTACGAGCAGTACTTC.

The CDR3 DNA reads TGTGCCAGTAGCCCTTCCGGGACAGGGCTTGGAAACACCATATATTTT. Translating it yields CASSPSGTGLGNTIYF. This chain links TRBV19 with TRBJ1-3; 9 nucleotides align to TRBD1. With V trimmed by 6 bases and J by 3 bases, 9 bases remained unmatched. The germline V gene has CDR1 LNHDA and CDR2 SQIVND (reference sequence). The CDR3 loop spans 16 amino acids.

The gene calls are TRBV29-1 and TRBJ2-3, with D perhaps TRBD2 (6 bases). The V end lost 2 bases, the J end lost 6 bases, and 12 bases lay between the germline ends. Germline assignment: CDR1 SQVTM and CDR2 ANQGSEA. The CDR3 has 13 residues. The CDR3 DNA sequence: TGCAGCGTTGAACGGCTAGCGCGGGATACGCAGTATTTT. It encodes CSVERLARDTQYF.

CDR3 amino acids: CASSQAGSYEQYF. CDR3 bases: TGTGCCAGCAGCCAAGCGGGTTCCTACGAGCAGTACTTC. The rearrangement uses TRBV3-1 (or the pseudogene TRBV3-2) and TRBJ2-7; unclear D gene. The CDR3 is made up of 13 amino acids. Germline V CDR1 and CDR2: LGHDT, YNNKEL (reference sequence). Trimming shortened V by 1 base and J by 1 base, and 5 bases separated the two germline ends.

The gene calls are TRBV28 and TRBJ1-1, with no clear D. Germline CDR1 reads MDHEN; CDR2 reads SYDVKM. CDR3 length: 13 residues. V gave up 5 bases and J gave up 8 bases, with 15 bases separating them. In nucleotides, the CDR3 is TGTGCCAGCAGTACAAGCCCCACGACAGAAGCTTTCTTT. Amino acid sequence: CASSTSPTTEAFF.

This chain connects TRBV30 to TRBJ2-6; maybe TRBD2 (7 bases). The CDR3 is made up of 15 amino acids. V was shortened by 0 bases and J by 2 bases, with 8 bases between the two germline ends. Germline V gives CDR1 GTSNPN, CDR2 SVGIG (reference sequence). CDR3 protein: CAWSVGGAGANVLTF. CDR3 in DNA: TGTGCCTGGAGTGTAGGGGGGGCTGGGGCCAACGTCCTGACTTTC.

The chain uses TRBV19 and TRBJ1-2, with D unclear. CDR1 and CDR2 (germline): LNHDA, SQIVND (reference sequence). V gave up 8 bases and J gave up 0 bases, with 4 bases separating them. The CDR3 covers 11 residues. CDR3 in amino acids: CASHSNYGYTF. CDR3 coding DNA: TGTGCCAGTCACTCTAACTATGGCTACACCTTC.

This sequence joins TRBV11-2 and TRBJ1-3; D not certain. Per germline, CDR1 SGHAT and CDR2 FQNNGV. This CDR3 has 16 residues. The V and J ends lost 1 base and 4 bases respectively, with 14 bases between them. CDR3 in amino acids: CASSLGPRGAGNTIYF. The CDR3 nucleotides are TGTGCCAGCAGCTTAGGCCCCCGGGGAGCCGGAAACACCATATATTTT.

The chain is built from TRBV21-1 and TRBJ1-1. TRBV21-1 is a listed pseudogene. CDR3 length equals 17 residues. CDR3 DNA: TGTGCCAGCAGCAAAGTGGGAGGGGTGGAGGGGAACACTGAAGCTTTCTTT. Protein product: CASSKVGGVEGNTEAFF.

V is TRBV5-4 and J is TRBJ2-7; D could derive from TRBD1 or TRBD2 (5 bases each). Trimming took off 0 bases at V and 4 bases at J, with 11 bases between the two ends. Germline V gene data show CDR1 as SGHNT and CDR2 as YYREEE (reference sequence). This CDR3 is built from 14 residues. The CDR3 spells CASSLGGNTYEQYF. The CDR3 nucleotides read TGTGCCAGCAGCTTGGGGGGGAACACGTACGAGCAGTACTTC.

CDR3 in DNA: TGTGCCACCGGTATAAATTCAGGGGTCTATGAGCAGTTCTTC. Translating gives CATGINSGVYEQFF. The V and J genes are TRBV15 and TRBJ2-1, with D maybe TRBD1 (6 bases). The CDR3 contains 14 residues. V dropped 8 bases and J dropped 8 bases, with 19 bases sitting between them. The V gene's germline CDR1 is LNHNV and CDR2 YYDKDF (reference sequence).

The V gene is TRBV5-1, the J gene TRBJ2-3; 13 positions match TRBD2. CDR1 and CDR2 (germline): SGHRS, YFSETQ. Germline trimming cut 0 bases from V and 4 bases from J; bases unmatched to any gene: 2. CDR3 length: 16 residues. As DNA, the CDR3 is TGCGCCAGCAGCTTGGGGACTAGCGGGAGCGCAGATACGCAGTATTTT. Translated: CASSLGTSGSADTQYF. Full variable domain (remainder filled in from reference TRBV5-1 and TRBJ2-3): KAGVTQTPRYLIKTRGQQVTLSCSPISGHRSVSWYQQTPGQGLQFLFEYFSETQRNKGNFPGRFSGRQFSNSRSEMNVSTLELGDSALYLCASSLGTSGSADTQYFGPGTRLTVL.

The V call is TRBV27, the J call TRBJ2-2; 8 bases line up with TRBD1. Trimming cost V 3 bases and J 0 bases; bases outside gene matches: 9. Germline V gives CDR1 MNHEY, CDR2 SMNVEV (reference sequence). This CDR3 contains 18 residues. In nucleotides, the CDR3 is TGTGCCAGCAGTTTTAGACGGACAGGGCCCGCGAACACCGGGGAGCTGTTTTTT. Its protein is CASSFRRTGPANTGELFF.

J is TRBJ2-7 and V is TRBV19, with TRBD2 as a possible D gene (6 bases). Germline-derived CDR1 and CDR2 are LNHDA and SQIVND (reference sequence). The CDR3 consists of 14 residues. The V and J ends lost 8 bases and 10 bases respectively, with 24 bases between them. CDR3 protein: CASSAARAGPVQYF. The CDR3 nucleotides are TGTGCCAGTTCCGCCGCTAGGGCGGGACCGGTACAGTACTTC.

This CDR3 reads CAISGGRDKTQYF. CDR3 nucleotides: TGTGCCATCAGTGGTGGCAGGGACAAGACCCAGTACTTC. J is TRBJ2-5 and V is TRBV10-3; TRBD1 might be the D (6 bases). The CDR3 loop spans 13 amino acids. Germline values: CDR1 ENHRY, CDR2 SYGVKD. V dropped 4 bases and J dropped 6 bases, with 12 bases sitting between them.

The chain recombines TRBV10-2 with TRBJ2-1; perhaps D is TRBD1 or TRBD2 (5 bases each). The CDR3 is made up of 12 amino acids. CDR1 is WSHSY and CDR2 is SAAADI in the germline V gene. V dropped 7 bases and J dropped 5 bases, with 9 bases sitting between them. CDR3 DNA: TGCGCCAGCACGAGGGGTGACAATGAGCAGTTCTTC. Encoded protein: CASTRGDNEQFF.

V usage is TRBV20-1 and J usage is TRBJ2-5; D is possibly TRBD1 (5 bases). Per germline, CDR1 DFQATT and CDR2 SNEGSKA (reference sequence). CDR3 length equals 11 residues. The CDR3 loop is CSRVWGETQYF. CDR3 DNA: TGCAGCAGGGTCTGGGGAGAGACCCAGTACTTC.

The chain combines TRBV27 with TRBJ1-1, with D uncertain. Germline V gene sequence: CDR1 MNHEY, CDR2 SMNVEV (reference sequence). The CDR3 is 11 amino acids. V dropped 6 bases and J dropped 10 bases, with 12 bases sitting between them. The CDR3 region has the DNA TGTGCCAGCAGCCCCTTACGTGGAGCTTTCTTT. It encodes CASSPLRGAFF.

This clone was picked up one time. The chain uses TRBV19 and TRBJ2-1; D is unresolved. V dropped 6 bases and J dropped 0 bases, with 9 bases sitting between them. Looked up from germline, CDR1 is LNHDA and CDR2 is SQIVND (reference sequence). CDR3 size: 14 residues. CDR3 residues: CASSVGSSYNEQFF. In nucleotides, the CDR3 is TGTGCCAGTAGCGTCGGAAGCTCCTACAATGAGCAGTTCTTC.

The rearrangement joins TRBV18 to TRBJ2-5; D is ambiguous. In germline, CDR1 is KGHSH, CDR2 LQKENI. The CDR3 is 14 residues long. V lost 3 bases to trimming and J lost 2 bases, with 10 bases between them. The CDR3 DNA sequence: TGTGCCAGCTCACCTGGACCGGAACAAGAGACCCAGTACTTC. Its protein product is CASSPGPEQETQYF.

This chain connects TRBV11-3 to TRBJ1-1; no firm D call. CDR1 and CDR2 (germline): SGHNT, YENEEA. The CDR3 spans 12 residues. The V gene lost 0 bases and the J gene lost 6 bases, with 5 bases spanning the gap. CDR3 bases: TGTGCCAGCAGCTTAGAACGGTCTGAAGCTTTCTTT. Its translation: CASSLERSEAFF.

A single count supports this clone. CDR3 amino acids: CASSQDLLNEQFF. CDR3 DNA sequence: TGTGCCAGCAGCCAAGATCTACTCAATGAGCAGTTCTTC. The gene calls are TRBV14 and TRBJ2-1; D uncertain. V lost 0 bases and J lost 6, with 6 bases in between. From germline, CDR1 is SGHDN and CDR2 FVKESK. The CDR3 is 13 amino acids.

The chain has TRBV5-1 and TRBJ2-3, with TRBD1 matching 8 bases. There are 15 residues in the CDR3. With 3 bases clipped from V and 2 bases from J, the junction kept 5 bases outside the gene matches. Germline assignment: CDR1 SGHRS and CDR2 YFSETQ. CDR3 DNA sequence: TGCGCCAGCAGCTACGACAGGGGTAACACAGATACGCAGTATTTT. This codes for CASSYDRGNTDTQYF. The full variable domain, with the rest looked up from reference TRBV5-1 and TRBJ2-3, is KAGVTQTPRYLIKTRGQQVTLSCSPISGHRSVSWYQQTPGQGLQFLFEYFSETQRNKGNFPGRFSGRQFSNSRSEMNVSTLELGDSALYLCASSYDRGNTDTQYFGPGTRLTVL.